What follows is one T cell receptor beta chain and its context. This sample stems from a study of blood T cell repertoires in COVID-19. Study information: Both acute and convalescent COVID-19 samples were obtained from the United States, Italy and Spain. PBMCs, B-cell-depleted T cells, or T cells provided the cDNA or gDNA that made up the material.

Study processing details: Reference gene primer amplification gave estimated nucleated cell counts. Sequencing was performed with immunoSEQ multiplex PCR; in TCRdb, only in-frame clones are kept and a portion is missing. V, J and clone size derive from that table, while D and trimming were established from the DNA sequence. The sample has some 58,000 clones; 92% are singletons. There are 15 residues in the CDR3. The V gene's germline CDR1 is KGHSH and CDR2 LQKENI. Trimming took 3 bases from V and 2 from J; bases not matched to a gene: 5. V usage is TRBV18 and J usage is TRBJ2-7, with TRBD1 identical over 9 bases. The source material was peripheral blood. The TCR was taken from a man over 45 with active COVID-19. CDR3 sequence reads: CASSPTGTGTYEQYF. CDR3 nucleotides: TGTGCCAGCTCACCTACCGGGACAGGGACCTACGAGCAGTACTTC.